This TCR beta chain was documented in a study of blood T cell repertoires in COVID-19. At the level of the study: The study drew acute and convalescent COVID-19 samples from the United States, Italy and Spain. T cells, B-cell-depleted T cells, or PBMCs provided the cDNA or gDNA that served as material.

Germline CDR1 and CDR2: SGHTA and FQGTGA. CDR3 length: 18 residues. Deletions cut 7 bases from V and 1 base from J, with 22 bases between. Authors' data handling: From reference gene primer amplification, estimates of nucleated cell counts were derived. The data were produced by immunoSEQ multiplex PCR, yet TCRdb's version contains in-frame clones alone and is incomplete. That table supplies the V and J calls and clone size; D and trimming were determined from the DNA. The table shows around 150,000 clones, with roughly four fifths occurring only once. Sequencing was carried out using peripheral blood. The sequence was obtained from a man aged 60 to 69 with active or convalescent COVID-19. This rearrangement joins TRBV7-3 to TRBJ2-2; a possible D gene is TRBD2 (5 bases). CDR3 amino acids: CASTSGIGDFMNTGELFF. The CDR3 region has the DNA TGTGCCAGCACCTCCGGGATAGGAGACTTTATGAACACCGGGGAGCTGTTTTTT. The full variable domain, with the rest looked up from reference TRBV7-3 and TRBJ2-2, is GAGVSQTPSNKVTEKGKYVELRCDPISGHTALYWYRQSLGQGPEFLIYFQGTGAADDSGLPNDRFFAVRPEGSVSTLKIQRTERGDSAVYLCASTSGIGDFMNTGELFFGEGSRLTVL.